A single sample gave rise to the 17 T cell receptor beta chains below, sequenced in a study of graft-versus-host responses after intestinal transplantation. Measured with immunoSEQ multiplex PCR; TCRdb has only the in-frame clones, and not every one. The sample includes around 76,000 clones, 90% to 95% of them seen just once. The antigens these receptors bind are not known. The specimen was unstimulated CD8+ T cells sorted from spleen or lymph node cells, collected before intestinal transplant. These receptors were collected from a human donor who received an intestinal transplant.

This sequence joins TRBV6-6 and TRBJ2-3; 9 nucleotides align to TRBD2. The CDR3 runs to 16 residues. V was pared by 6 bases and J by 0 bases, with 7 bases of the junction left unmatched. Germline V lookup: CDR1 MNHNY, CDR2 SVGAGI (reference sequence). CDR3 nucleotides: TGTGCCAGCAGCGATTGGACTAGCGTTAGCACAGATACGCAGTATTTT. Translating gives CASSDWTSVSTDTQYF.

This chain links TRBV7-9 with TRBJ2-3; no clear D. The CDR3 loop spans 14 amino acids. Trimming took 5 bases from V and 1 from J, leaving 10 bases between them. Germline CDR1 reads SEHNR; CDR2 reads FQNEAQ (reference sequence). The CDR3 nucleotides read TGTGCCAGCAGCCCACGAGTCCGCACAGATACGCAGTATTTT. Its translation: CASSPRVRTDTQYF.

The rearrangement uses TRBV6-5 and TRBJ2-7, with TRBD2 identical over 12 bases. Trimming took 4 bases from V and 2 from J; bases not matched to a gene: 0. The germline CDR1 and CDR2 sequences are MNHEY and SVGAGI. CDR3 length: 14 amino acids. This chain's CDR3 is CASSWTSGAYEQYF. For the CDR3, the DNA is TGTGCCAGCAGTTGGACTAGCGGGGCCTACGAGCAGTACTTC.

The chain employs TRBV18 and TRBJ2-7, with 9 nucleotides matching TRBD1. Germline CDR1 reads KGHSH; CDR2 reads LQKENI. The trim removed 2 bases at V and 2 bases at J, leaving 16 bases unmatched. The CDR3 loop spans 19 amino acids. The CDR3 nucleotides are TGTGCCAGCTCACCAAAAAAAGAGCCGGGACAGGGATCCCCCTACGAGCAGTACTTC. This codes for CASSPKKEPGQGSPYEQYF.

V and J are TRBV7-6 and TRBJ2-3, with 7 bases fitting TRBD2. Germline CDR1 and CDR2: SGHVS and FNYEAQ. V trimming: 2 bases; J trimming: 1 base; junction bases outside the gene matches: 9. CDR3 length: 17 amino acids. The CDR3 region has the DNA TGTGCCAGCAGCTTAACTTCTGGCGGGAGACGCACAGATACGCAGTATTTT. Encoded protein: CASSLTSGGRRTDTQYF.

The J gene is TRBJ2-1, the V gene TRBV28; D gene uncertain. Trimming left V 5 bases short and J 3 bases short, with 20 bases between. CDR3 length: 17 residues. Germline V CDR1 and CDR2: MDHEN, SYDVKM. The DNA of the CDR3 is TGTGCCAGCAGTCCCCCCCCCTGGCGCGTAAACTACAATGAGCAGTTCTTC. This encodes CASSPPPWRVNYNEQFF.

The J gene is TRBJ1-2, the V gene TRBV6-1, with unresolved D. The ends were cut back, 9 bases at V and 3 bases at J, with 8 bases in the middle. Per the germline V gene, CDR1 is MNHNS and CDR2 is SASEGT. The CDR3 length is 11 residues. The CDR3 nucleotides are TGTGCCAGTTCACTTTACTATGGCTACACCTTC. Translation gives CASSLYYGYTF.

The chain recombines TRBV5-1 with TRBJ2-7; D gene uncertain. Germline V CDR1 and CDR2: SGHRS, YFSETQ. V shed 0 bases and J shed 0 bases, with 10 bases lying between them. There are 15 residues in the CDR3. Here the CDR3 reads CASSLVFSPSYEQYF. In DNA form, the CDR3 reads TGCGCCAGCAGCTTGGTGTTTTCACCCTCCTACGAGCAGTACTTC.

V gene TRBV11-2 combines with J gene TRBJ2-7, with TRBD1 identical over 10 bases. Germline CDR1 reads SGHAT; CDR2 reads FQNNGV. The CDR3 length is 14 residues. Trimming took 4 bases from V and 3 from J; bases not matched to a gene: 3. The CDR3 sequence: CASSYGTGVYEQYF. DNA of the CDR3: TGTGCCAGCAGCTACGGGACAGGGGTCTACGAGCAGTACTTC. Combining the CDR3 with reference TRBV11-2 and TRBJ2-7 gives the whole variable domain EAGVAQSPRYKIIEKRQSVAFWCNPISGHATLYWYQQILGQGPKLLIQFQNNGVVDDSQLPKDRFSAERLKGVDSTLKIQPAKLEDSAVYLCASSYGTGVYEQYFGPGTRLTVT.

The chain has TRBV29-1 and TRBJ2-3, with 9 nucleotides matching TRBD2. Per the germline V gene, CDR1 is SQVTM and CDR2 is ANQGSEA. With 0 bases clipped from V and 2 bases from J, the junction kept 12 bases outside the gene matches. This CDR3 has 18 residues. CDR3 sequence reads: CSVEDPLGGRAPTDTQYF. The CDR3 bases are TGCAGCGTTGAAGATCCGTTGGGCGGGAGGGCGCCCACAGATACGCAGTATTTT.

As DNA, the CDR3 is TGTGCCAGTAGTATATGGGGAGAGATAAACATTCAGTACTTC. As protein: CASSIWGEINIQYF. The J gene is TRBJ2-4, the V gene TRBV19, with a tentative D call TRBD2 (5 bases). The length of the CDR3 is 14 residues. Trimming removed 2 bases from V and 6 bases from J, with 11 bases in between. The germline V gene encodes CDR1 LNHDA and CDR2 SQIVND (reference sequence).

The chain employs TRBV7-9 and TRBJ2-2; 9 positions agree with TRBD2. The CDR3 runs 18 residues. Germline values: CDR1 SEHNR, CDR2 FQNEAQ (reference sequence). V lost 4 bases, J lost 2 bases, and 11 bases stayed unmatched. The CDR3 sequence is CASSSSGETPTNTGELFF. The CDR3 coding sequence is TGTGCCAGCAGCTCTAGCGGGGAGACGCCCACTAACACCGGGGAGCTGTTTTTT. Using reference TRBV7-9 and TRBJ2-2 for the parts outside the CDR3, the full variable domain is DTGVSQNPRHKITKRGQNVTFRCDPISEHNRLYWYRQTLGQGPEFLTYFQNEAQLEKSRLLSDRFSAERPKGSFSTLEIQRTEQGDSAMYLCASSSSGETPTNTGELFFGEGSRLTVL.

V gene TRBV5-6 combines with J gene TRBJ1-2, with 10 bases fitting TRBD1. This CDR3 is 14 amino acids long. Germline V gene lookup returns CDR1 SGHDT and CDR2 YYEEEE. V dropped 2 bases and J dropped 5; count of bases not matched to a gene: 3. The CDR3, as DNA: TGTGCCAGCAGCTTCGGGACAGGGGCTTATGGCTACACCTTC. Residues: CASSFGTGAYGYTF.

The chain is built from TRBV30 and TRBJ2-1, with TRBD2 identical over 9 bases. CDR1 and CDR2 from the germline V gene are GTSNPN and SVGIG (reference sequence). The V segment lost 1 base and the J segment 10 bases; nucleotides outside the gene matches: 17. The CDR3 has 17 amino acids. The CDR3 sequence: CAWSGLGSGRTVNEQFF. CDR3 sequence (DNA): TGTGCCTGGAGTGGGCTGGGTAGCGGGAGAACGGTTAACGAGCAGTTCTTC.

Only one count was recorded for this clone. The chain uses TRBV4-2 and TRBJ2-5; D is undetermined. The J call may be faulty, since TRBJ2-7 better matches the DNA end. This CDR3 contains 11 residues. Germline CDR1 is LGHNA and CDR2 is YNFKEQ. This CDR3 reads CASSQDHEQYF. The CDR3 DNA reads TGTGCCAGCAGCCAAGATCACGAGCAGTACTTC.

This chain connects TRBV5-1 to TRBJ1-1; the D gene is possibly TRBD1 (6 bases). Trimming pared 0 bases from V and 2 bases from J, leaving 17 bases between. CDR1 is SGHRS, CDR2 YFSETQ, per germline. The CDR3 runs 17 residues. CDR3 amino acids: CASSLASSGQINTEAFF. CDR3 in DNA: TGCGCCAGCAGCTTGGCTTCCTCGGGACAAATAAACACTGAAGCTTTCTTT.

This clone was found a few times. This chain links TRBV6-6 with TRBJ2-1; D gene ambiguous. CDR3 length: 16 residues. Germline V CDR1 and CDR2: MNHNY, SVGAGI (reference sequence). Trimming cost V 2 bases and J 0 bases, with 11 bases left between them. The CDR3 loop is CASSYETASSYNEQFF. CDR3 DNA: TGTGCCAGCAGTTACGAGACTGCTAGCTCCTACAATGAGCAGTTCTTC.